The clone carrying this T cell receptor beta chain has a count of ten or more. The antigen is undetermined. The sample originates from a study of spatial heterogeneity in lung cancer. Time point meaning: sample taken at primary tumor resection. Points from the study as a whole: Tumoral mutation counts were tracked by counts of expanded intratumoral alpha and beta TCRs.

TCRdb used MiXCR to reprocess the 5' RACE reads, holding one entry per CDR3 protein. The sample has about 11,000 distinct CDR3 sequences, roughly an eighth seen once. The material sequenced was lung tumor tissue, taken at surgery. The sequence was obtained from a female donor with early-stage non-small cell lung cancer.

This chain's CDR3 is CASSPAGFMAFF. CDR3 in DNA: TGTGCCAGCAGCCCGGCAGGATTTATGGCTTTCTTT. This chain joins TRBV3-1 and TRBJ1-1; no clear D. The CDR3 spans 12 residues. CDR1 and CDR2 from the germline V gene are LGHDT and YNNKEL (reference sequence). The V end was cut by 4 bases, the J end by 11 bases, with 14 bases between.